This T cell receptor (beta chain) was profiled in a study of blood T cell repertoires in COVID-19. The data were produced by immunoSEQ multiplex PCR, yet TCRdb's version contains in-frame clones alone and is incomplete. This table has approximately 220,000 clones, approximately 86% appearing once. From germline, CDR1 is GTSNPN and CDR2 SVGIG (reference sequence). The J segment lost 7 bases and the V segment lost 8 bases, leaving 8 bases of the junction unmatched. The CDR3 has 12 residues. The chain carries TRBV30 and TRBJ1-1; 9 bases are a match to TRBD1. Specimen: PBMCs or T cells enriched from blood (not recorded which). The sequence was collected from a woman aged 30 to 39 who had been exposed to COVID-19. The CDR3 reads CAASTGGDEAFF. The CDR3 DNA reads TGTGCCGCCTCGACAGGGGGGGATGAAGCTTTCTTT.